This T cell receptor beta chain comes out of a study of OX40 agonist ivuxolimab in advanced cancers. On the study more broadly: The dose of intravenous ivuxolimab that patients received every 2 weeks ranged from 0.01 to 10 mg/kg. Study-wide points: Compared with CD4+, CD8+ T cells on average had more expanded clones. Partial responders at 0.1-3.0 mg/kg had among the lowest clonal expansion. CD4+ and CD8+ blood T cells expanded clonally by week 6 at 0.1 to 3.0 mg/kg.

Libraries were prepared by immunoSEQ multiplex PCR; TCRdb keeps only in-frame clonotypes and omits some of them. Found here are about 50,000 clones, around four fifths of them singletons; the top ten hold 1% to 1.5%. With respect to this clone: Its specificity is not known.

The CDR3 runs to 16 residues. CDR1 and CDR2 from the germline V gene are SGDLS and YYNGEE. The junction had 8 bases not matched to a gene; V was cut back by 3 bases and J by 0 bases. The sample in question was CD4+ or CD8+ T cells sorted from blood, obtained in a trial of the OX40 agonist ivuxolimab. The rearrangement joins TRBV9 to TRBJ1-2; 7 nucleotides match TRBD1. This receptor was identified in an adult with an advanced solid tumor such as melanoma, head and neck, liver or kidney cancer. The CDR3 sequence is CASSADRDGSNYGYTF. The CDR3 DNA follows: TGTGCCAGCAGCGCCGACAGGGACGGATCTAACTATGGCTACACCTTC.